The 22 T cell receptor beta chains in this list originate from one sample, sequenced in a study of shared clonotypes between healthy human individuals. Sequenced by immunoSEQ multiplex PCR; TCRdb stores in-frame clones only, minus some. The table shows under 850,000 clones, with 80% to 95% occurring only once. Naive CD8 cells comprised CD45RO-negative, CCR7-positively selected cells, excluding terminally differentiated effector memory CD45RA+ cells. Sequencing input: naive CD8+ T cells sorted from blood. These receptors all come from a man aged 25 to 45 in good health.

This chain joins TRBV19 and TRBJ2-1; D call uncertain. Trimming took off 5 bases at V and 10 bases at J, with 15 bases between the two ends. The CDR3 loop spans 13 amino acids. Germline-derived CDR1 and CDR2 are LNHDA and SQIVND (reference sequence). This chain's CDR3 is CASSDPPDGEQFF. As DNA, the CDR3 is TGTGCCAGTAGTGATCCCCCGGATGGAGAGCAGTTCTTC.

This rearrangement joins TRBV28 to TRBJ2-1; no clear D. V lost 2 bases, J lost 0 bases, and 11 bases lay in between. The germline CDR1 and CDR2 sequences are MDHEN and SYDVKM. The CDR3 totals 16 residues. DNA of the CDR3: TGTGCCAGCAGTTTACGACTCGACAACTCCTACAATGAGCAGTTCTTC. Protein product: CASSLRLDNSYNEQFF.

CDR3 bases: TGTGCCTGGAGGGGGACTATCACCGGGGAGCTGTTTTTT. Translation gives CAWRGTITGELFF. The chain has TRBV30 and TRBJ2-2; 7 positions agree with TRBD2. The junction had 2 bases not matched to a gene; V was cut back by 3 bases and J by 4 bases. Germline V CDR1 and CDR2: GTSNPN, SVGIG (reference sequence). The CDR3 spans 13 residues.

The chain combines TRBV6-1 with TRBJ2-7; 7 nucleotides agree with TRBD1. V lost 3 bases to trimming and J lost 4 bases; unmatched junction nucleotides: 3. CDR1 and CDR2 (germline): MNHNS, SASEGT. There are 13 residues in the CDR3. CDR3 sequence: CASSDPGQYEQYF. For the CDR3, the DNA is TGTGCCAGCAGTGACCCGGGACAGTACGAGCAGTACTTC.

As regards this clone: Distinct nucleotide sequences in the sample also encode this CDR3. The chain uses TRBV7-9 and TRBJ2-7, with 7 nucleotides matching TRBD1. The CDR3 covers 13 residues. V trimming: 5 bases; J trimming: 2 bases; junction bases outside the gene matches: 3. Germline V gene lookup returns CDR1 SEHNR and CDR2 FQNEAQ (reference sequence). CDR3 residues: CASSRDSAYEQYF. CDR3 nucleotide sequence: TGTGCCAGCAGCCGGGACAGCGCCTACGAGCAGTACTTC.

The rearrangement links TRBV5-1 to TRBJ2-1; 7 nucleotides agree with TRBD2. The germline V gene encodes CDR1 SGHRS and CDR2 YFSETQ. CDR3 size: 17 residues. V was clipped by 3 bases and J by 4 bases; unmatched bases: 13. The CDR3 region has the DNA TGCGCCAGCAGCTGGGGCGAGGCGGGAGAAGTTTACAATGAGCAGTTCTTC. Protein: CASSWGEAGEVYNEQFF.

The CDR3, as DNA: TGTGCCAGCAGCTGGGACAGGAGGACACGTGATACGCAGTATTTT. Protein: CASSWDRRTRDTQYF. The chain links TRBV5-4 to TRBJ2-3; 8 bases match TRBD1. V was pared by 3 bases and J by 6 bases, with 9 bases of the junction left unmatched. This CDR3 has 15 amino acids. The germline V gene encodes CDR1 SGHNT and CDR2 YYREEE (reference sequence).

This clone was detected only once. V and J are TRBV7-2 and TRBJ2-7, with TRBD2 as a possible D gene (6 bases). The CDR3 length is 15 residues. The V gene lost 6 bases and the J gene lost 3 bases, with 18 bases spanning the gap. Per the germline V gene, CDR1 is SGHTA and CDR2 is FQGNSA. Here the CDR3 reads CASSLEAGLVYEQYF. The CDR3 DNA reads TGTGCCAGCAGTCTGGAGGCGGGACTCGTCTACGAGCAGTACTTC.

The chain couples TRBV4-1 to TRBJ1-1; no clear D gene. Germline values: CDR1 MGHRA, CDR2 YSYEKL. There are 13 residues in the CDR3. Trimming cost V 8 bases and J 3 bases, with 13 bases left between them. CDR3 region: CASSSTPHTEAFF. The CDR3 DNA reads TGCGCCAGCTCATCGACACCGCACACTGAAGCTTTCTTT.

The chain employs TRBV4-1 and TRBJ2-7; D uncertain. The CDR3 runs to 13 residues. Germline V gene data show CDR1 as MGHRA and CDR2 as YSYEKL. The ends were cut back, 3 bases at V and 4 bases at J, with 10 bases in the middle. The CDR3 bases are TGCGCCAGCAGCCAGTCTAAGGGTTACGAGCAGTACTTC. This sequence encodes CASSQSKGYEQYF.

The CDR3 nucleotides are TGCGCCAGCAGCTTGGTTTCGCCGGACCAAGAGACCCAGTACTTC. Translated: CASSLVSPDQETQYF. V gene TRBV5-1 combines with J gene TRBJ2-5; D uncertain. The CDR3 runs 15 residues. The V end was cut by 0 bases, the J end by 0 bases, with 9 bases between. Germline-derived CDR1 and CDR2 are SGHRS and YFSETQ.

This clone has a single count. The chain uses TRBV4-1 and TRBJ2-3; tentatively, D is TRBD2 (5 bases). This CDR3 contains 13 residues. Germline assignment: CDR1 MGHRA and CDR2 YSYEKL. Trimming removed 3 bases at V and 3 bases at J, with 7 bases between. The CDR3 reads CASSQTNTDTQYF. The CDR3 DNA follows: TGCGCCAGCAGCCAGACTAATACAGATACGCAGTATTTT.

V and J are TRBV7-9 and TRBJ1-2; no definite D call. The germline V gene has CDR1 SEHNR and CDR2 FQNEAQ (reference sequence). There are 14 residues in the CDR3. V was pared by 0 bases and J by 4 bases, with 9 bases between. The CDR3 DNA reads TGTGCCAGCAGCTTAGCGGGGAGTCTCTATGGCTACACCTTC. Protein product: CASSLAGSLYGYTF.

The rearrangement links TRBV10-1 to TRBJ2-5, with D perhaps TRBD2 (5 bases). Germline V CDR1 and CDR2: WNHNN, SYGVQD (reference sequence). This CDR3 is 17 amino acids long. Trimming stripped 2 bases from V and 1 base from J, with 17 bases between. In nucleotides, the CDR3 is TGCGCCAGCAGTGAGACCTCCCTTAGGAGCGGCCAAGAGACCCAGTACTTC. Translated, it gives CASSETSLRSGQETQYF.

Details on this clone: This specimen includes other DNA sequences encoding the same CDR3. This chain links TRBV27 with TRBJ2-7; the D is unclear. The CDR3 extends over 11 amino acids. The V gene lost 8 bases and the J gene lost 4 bases, with 9 bases spanning the gap. CDR1 is MNHEY and CDR2 is SMNVEV in the germline V gene (reference sequence). The CDR3 spells CASRFGYEQYF. The CDR3, as DNA: TGTGCCAGCCGCTTCGGTTACGAGCAGTACTTC.

This clone has a single count. The V call is TRBV29-1, the J call TRBJ2-5; no firm D call. Germline V gene lookup returns CDR1 SQVTM and CDR2 ANQGSEA. The CDR3 loop spans 22 amino acids. Trimming removed 1 base at V and 4 bases at J, with 37 bases between. Written as DNA, the CDR3 is TGCAGCGTTGAAGGGGTTATCCCGTCCAGGAACCCCTCTTACTTTGCGGCAGAGACCCAGTACTTC. Its protein product is CSVEGVIPSRNPSYFAAETQYF.

This chain connects TRBV27 to TRBJ2-1; possibly TRBD2 for D (5 bases). Trimming cost V 5 bases and J 5 bases, with 10 bases left between them. The CDR3 spans 13 residues. In germline, CDR1 is MNHEY, CDR2 SMNVEV (reference sequence). CDR3 sequence reads: CASSRTADNEQFF. Written as DNA, the CDR3 is TGTGCCAGCAGTCGGACTGCCGACAATGAGCAGTTCTTC.

The rearrangement joins TRBV9 to TRBJ2-1, with D perhaps TRBD2 (5 bases). Looked up from germline, CDR1 is SGDLS and CDR2 is YYNGEE. The CDR3 is 13 amino acids. The V gene lost 1 base and the J gene lost 7 bases, with 9 bases spanning the gap. CDR3 bases: TGTGCCAGCAGCGTATACGGGGTTAATGAGCAGTTCTTC. This gives the protein CASSVYGVNEQFF. The full variable domain, rest sourced from reference TRBV9 and TRBJ2-1, is DSGVTQTPKHLITATGQRVTLRCSPRSGDLSVYWYQQSLDQGLQFLIQYYNGEERAKGNILERFSAQQFPDLHSELNLSSLELGDSALYFCASSVYGVNEQFFGPGTRLTVL.

This rearrangement joins TRBV11-1 to TRBJ2-7, with D perhaps matching TRBD2 (5 bases). This CDR3 is built from 14 residues. Germline-derived CDR1 and CDR2 are SGHAT and FQDESV (reference sequence). V gave up 5 bases and J gave up 3 bases, with 14 bases separating them. CDR3: CASSLRGLYYEQYF. The CDR3 nucleotides read TGTGCCAGCAGCCTAAGAGGGTTGTACTACGAGCAGTACTTC.

The chain joins TRBV29-1 to TRBJ2-7; 9 bases line up with TRBD1. The germline V gene encodes CDR1 SQVTM and CDR2 ANQGSEA. J was trimmed by 6 bases and V by 7 bases; bases with no gene match: 7. This CDR3 has 12 amino acids. In DNA, the CDR3 is TGCAGCGCCGGGACAGGGAGCGTCGAGCAGTACTTC. Translation: CSAGTGSVEQYF.

J is TRBJ2-1 and V is TRBV7-3, with TRBD2 matching 9 bases. The CDR3 has 16 amino acids. Trimming at V came to 5 bases and at J to 4 bases, leaving 9 bases not matched to a gene. Germline CDR1 is SGHTA and CDR2 is FQGTGA. This CDR3 reads CASSRTGTSFYNEQFF. DNA of the CDR3: TGTGCCAGCAGCCGCACCGGGACTAGCTTTTACAATGAGCAGTTCTTC.

The chain employs TRBV7-2 and TRBJ1-1; D is unresolved. Trimming pared 5 bases from V and 1 base from J, leaving 11 bases between. The CDR3 spans 14 residues. CDR1 is SGHTA and CDR2 is FQGNSA in the germline V gene. CDR3 DNA sequence: TGTGCCAGCAGCCAACTAGGAACGAACACTGAAGCTTTCTTT. Its translation is CASSQLGTNTEAFF.